A selection of T cell receptor beta chains follows, all from one sample in a study of T cell responses to AZD1222 COVID-19 vaccine. TCRdb's copy holds only in-frame clones and misses some; the assay was immunoSEQ multiplex PCR. The table includes some 87,000 clones, approximately 89% detected once. The material sequenced was peripheral blood, taken on day 0 of MenACWY control vaccination. The receptors here all came from an adult in good health. CDR3s include the opening cysteine and the closing phenylalanine or tryptophan. Fields, in order: J gene, D gene, clone size, V gene, CDR3 protein, CDR3 DNA. The D gene is left open where the match is weak. Clone size is stated in some rows and not others, as once, few, many or a class when expanded.

TRBJ1-6 | - | - | TRBV5-1 | CASSQDGDGFLHF | TGCGCCAGCAGCCAGGATGGGGACGGTTTTCTTCACTTT
TRBJ2-2 | - | - | TRBV6-2/TRBV6-3 | CASSYSKGSPRELFF | TGTGCCAGCAGTTACTCGAAAGGTAGCCCCCGGGAGCTGTTTTTT
TRBJ2-1 | - | - | TRBV24-1 | CATSDLLTSSGNEQFF | TGTGCCACCAGTGATTTGTTGACGTCTTCGGGGAATGAGCAGTTCTTC
TRBJ1-5 | - | - | TRBV6-1 | CASSAYLGVSNQPQHF | TGTGCCAGCAGTGCATACTTAGGGGTTAGCAATCAGCCCCAGCATTTT
TRBJ2-5 | - | - | TRBV7-9 | CASRAGGETQYF | TGTGCCAGCCGGGCAGGTGGGGAGACCCAGTACTTC
TRBJ2-1 | TRBD2 | - | TRBV19 | CASSIDGLANEQFF | TGTGCCAGTAGTATAGATGGACTAGCTAATGAGCAGTTCTTC
TRBJ2-2 | TRBD2 | - | TRBV10-3 | CAISSGASTGELFF | TGTGCCATCAGTAGCGGGGCGAGCACCGGGGAGCTGTTTTTT
TRBJ2-7 | - | - | TRBV19 | CASSSGRTYEQYF | TGTGCCAGTAGTAGCGGACGGACCTACGAGCAGTACTTC
TRBJ2-7 | - | - | TRBV12-3/TRBV12-4 | CASSFRVEQYF | TGTGCCAGCAGCTTCAGGGTCGAGCAGTACTTC
TRBJ2-6 | - | - | TRBV15 | CATGGRTSGANVLTF | TGTGCCACCGGAGGACGGACCTCTGGGGCCAACGTCCTGACTTTC
TRBJ1-2 | TRBD1 | - | TRBV6-6 | CASSWGQGRGYGYTF | TGTGCCAGCAGTTGGGGACAGGGCCGGGGCTATGGCTACACCTTC
TRBJ1-6 | - | - | TRBV4-1 | CASSQEGSGLGPLHF | TGCGCCAGCAGCCAAGAGGGTTCAGGACTCGGACCCCTCCACTTT
TRBJ2-2 | TRBD2 | few | TRBV11-2 | CASSLYPAGGGTGELFF | TGTGCCAGCAGCTTATACCCAGCGGGAGGGGGCACCGGGGAGCTGTTTTTT